This T cell receptor (beta chain) was found in a study of T cell repertoires in cytomegalovirus infection. Study in general: Evidence of both CMV infection and a matching HLA type came from public TCR beta signatures.

TCRdb reprocessed the reads with MiXCR, giving one entry per CDR3 protein. The table lists 290,000 or so distinct CDR3 sequences, roughly 24% of them singletons. This clonotype has just a few counts. Its antigen is not identified. After removal of 3 bases from V and 0 bases from J, the junction contained 4 bases not matched to a gene. CDR1 and CDR2 (germline): LNHDA, SQIVND (reference sequence). The CDR3 covers 16 residues. Study-wide points: CMV-specific TCR beta clonotypes restricted by HLA-C dominated the ex vivo response.

The clonotype was recovered from a human donor in good health (CMV status not recorded). Some clones in this sample may be carry-over from other donors' samples. Sequenced material: PBMCs. The chain links TRBV19 to TRBJ2-1; 8 nucleotides align to TRBD2. The CDR3, as DNA: TGTGCCAGTAGTATTCCGGGACTAGGCTCCTACAATGAGCAGTTCTTC. Its protein product is CASSIPGLGSYNEQFF.